This TCR beta chain was documented in a study of blood T cells in healthy people across ages. Study-level findings and limits: Per-million-T-cell TCR beta diversity fell roughly linearly with age. A greater number of naive CD4+ cells and higher diversity distinguished long-lived donors from aged donors.

The germline V and J ends were trimmed by 0 bases and 1 base, with 9 bases remaining between them. Per germline, CDR1 SGHAT and CDR2 FQNNGV. This CDR3 has 15 amino acids. All donors came from Russia, were Caucasian and healthy, and spanned ages about 6 to 100. With respect to this clonotype: The antigen remains undetermined.

Alongside a J-beta primer mix, a sample-barcoded 5' primer served in a second PCR lasting about 7 to 12 cycles. MiXCR, applied by TCRdb to the 5' RACE reads, yields one record per CDR3 protein. Of under 2 million distinct CDR3 sequences listed, around 35% were seen once; the top ten hold approximately 10%. What was sequenced was blood. The TCR was taken from a woman in her twenties or thirties in good health. V gene TRBV11-2 combines with J gene TRBJ1-2; D remains unclear. The CDR3 loop is CASSLDPGFNYGYTF. The CDR3 DNA sequence: TGTGCCAGCAGCTTAGATCCGGGGTTTAACTATGGCTACACCTTC.